The text below deals with one T cell receptor (beta chain). Its antigen is not identified. Produced via immunoSEQ multiplex PCR; TCRdb's table is partial and in-frame only. The sample contains about 51,000 clones, approximately 80% of which appear only once. This entry is derived from a study of radiotherapy plus CTLA-4 blockade in lung cancer. In chemo-refractory metastatic non-small-cell lung cancer, patients got ipilimumab CTLA-4 blockade together with focal radiation. The V gene's germline CDR1 is MNHNS and CDR2 SASEGT. This CDR3 spans 13 amino acids. V was pared by 10 bases and J by 5 bases, with 18 bases between. Findings and caveats of the study: Tumor-origin TCR clones grew in blood after radiotherapy plus ipilimumab.

This rearrangement joins TRBV6-1 to TRBJ2-7, with D possibly TRBD1 on 5 matching bases. Source: peripheral blood, taken from a patient treated with radiotherapy plus ipilimumab. The receptor was derived from a human donor with non-small cell lung cancer whose response to radiotherapy plus ipilimumab could not be evaluated. CDR3 coding DNA: TGTGCCACTCACTCCGCCGACAGCCACGAGCAGTACTTC. It specifies CATHSADSHEQYF.